These T cell receptor beta chains were read from a single sample in a study of T cell repertoires in cytomegalovirus infection. Each CDR3 protein is one row after TCRdb ran MiXCR on the reads. The top ten hold about 13% of the sample, which has approximately 400,000 distinct CDR3 sequences, approximately 33% seen once. The material sequenced was PBMCs. The receptors were gathered from a human donor in good health (CMV status not recorded). Some clones in this sample may be carry-over from other donors' samples. Each CDR3 is given with its conserved first and last residue. D genes are given only for firm matches. Size is omitted from some rows. Given values are once, few, many or a class for expanded clones.

>-|TRBD1|TRBV4-1|TRBJ1-1
TGCGCCAGCAGCCCAACGACAGGGACTAACACTGAAGCTTTCTTT
CASSPTTGTNTEAFF
>-|-|TRBV11-3|TRBJ2-1
TGTGCCAGCAGCTCTCCAAGCGGTTCAAATGAGCAGTTCTTC
CASSSPSGSNEQFF
>few|-|TRBV5-6|TRBJ1-2
TGTGCCAGCAGCTTAACCAACACGTTCTATGGCTACACCTTC
CASSLTNTFYGYTF
>few|-|TRBV5-1|TRBJ2-3
TGCGCCAGCAGCACCCGACAGGTCGGCACAGATACGCAGTATTTT
CASSTRQVGTDTQYF
>-|-|TRBV12-3/TRBV12-4|TRBJ2-7
TGTGCCAGCAGTTTGAGGGTCGAGCAGTACTTC
CASSLRVEQYF
>many|-|TRBV12-3/TRBV12-4|TRBJ1-1
TGTGCCAGCAGTTTAGCTGTTTCGGGGGGTAGGACTGAAGCTTTCTTT
CASSLAVSGGRTEAFF
>-|-|TRBV7-9|TRBJ2-1
TGTGCCAGCAGCTCCCCCCCTGGGGGGTGGGTAAGCAATGAGCAGTTCTTC
CASSSPPGGWVSNEQFF
>-|-|TRBV29-1|TRBJ1-2
TGCAGCGTTGAACTGGTAGGGGCAGGGAAGAAGGGTGGCTACACCTTC
CSVELVGAGKKGGYTF
>-|-|TRBV12-3/TRBV12-4|TRBJ2-7
TGTGCCAGCAGCACTAACCAGGGCGAGCAGTACTTC
CASSTNQGEQYF
>few|-|TRBV7-2|TRBJ2-7
TGTGCCAGCAGCCATTTAGGATACGAGCAGTACTTC
CASSHLGYEQYF